The 17 T cell receptor beta chains presented below share a single source sample, sequenced in a study of cytomegalovirus exposure and HLA in healthy donors. Profiling relied on immunoSEQ multiplex PCR, and the TCRdb table lists in-frame clones only, not all of them. The table lists 70,000 to 75,000 clones, around 94% of them singletons, with approximately 2.1% in the top ten. The sequenced sample consisted of PBMCs. The receptors were gathered from a young woman in good health and CMV-seropositive.

The CDR3 spells CASRVDRQETQYF. In DNA form, the CDR3 reads TGTGCCAGCAGGGTGGACAGACAAGAGACCCAGTACTTC. The V gene is TRBV2, the J gene TRBJ2-5; D might be TRBD1 (6 bases). Germline CDR1 SNHLY, CDR2 FYNNEI. V shed 6 bases and J shed 2 bases, with 10 bases lying between them. This CDR3 is 13 amino acids long.

This chain uses TRBV7-7 with TRBJ2-2; D is unclear. Germline V CDR1 and CDR2: SSHAT, FNYEAQ (reference sequence). The CDR3 is 12 residues long. V was trimmed by 10 bases and J by 4 bases, leaving 10 bases between them. CDR3 amino acids: CATRAVTGELFF. In DNA, the CDR3 is TGTGCCACCAGAGCTGTCACCGGGGAGCTGTTTTTT.

J is TRBJ2-5 and V is TRBV11-1; D unclear. Germline CDR1 reads SGHAT; CDR2 reads FQDESV (reference sequence). Trimming stripped 2 bases from V and 4 bases from J, with 5 bases between. The CDR3 sequence is 12 residues long. CDR3 loop: CASSLPTETQYF. The DNA for the CDR3 is TGTGCCAGCAGCTTACCTACAGAGACCCAGTACTTC.

This rearrangement joins TRBV20-1 to TRBJ2-7, with TRBD1 as a possible D gene (5 bases). Trimming cost V 5 bases and J 7 bases, with 9 bases left between them. The CDR3 has 10 residues. The germline V gene has CDR1 DFQATT and CDR2 SNEGSKA (reference sequence). The CDR3: CSASRQEQYF. The DNA for the CDR3 is TGCAGTGCTTCAAGACAGGAGCAGTACTTC.

The chain carries TRBV19 and TRBJ2-1, with TRBD1 as a possible D gene (6 bases). CDR3 length equals 13 residues. Germline lookup yields CDR1 LNHDA and CDR2 SQIVND (reference sequence). The V gene lost 3 bases and the J gene lost 6 bases, with 9 bases spanning the gap. CDR3 loop: CASSIKQGNEQFF. The CDR3 DNA follows: TGTGCCAGTAGTATTAAACAGGGCAATGAGCAGTTCTTC.

V gene TRBV11-3 combines with J gene TRBJ2-5; no reliable D call. The CDR3 is 14 amino acids. Germline values: CDR1 SGHNT, CDR2 YENEEA. V was pared by 5 bases and J by 7 bases, with 17 bases between. The CDR3 sequence is CASSVIEPPGTQYF. CDR3 coding DNA: TGTGCCAGCAGCGTAATTGAGCCGCCGGGGACCCAGTACTTC.

The chain recombines TRBV7-9 with TRBJ1-2; unclear D gene. This CDR3 region has 12 residues. From germline, CDR1 is SEHNR and CDR2 FQNEAQ (reference sequence). The V end was cut by 0 bases, the J end by 10 bases, with 9 bases between. The CDR3 sequence: CASSLAIRDYTF. CDR3 coding DNA: TGTGCCAGCAGCTTAGCAATTCGGGACTACACCTTC.

This chain uses TRBV11-2 with TRBJ2-7, with D unresolved. This CDR3 is built from 12 residues. Trimming took 1 base from V and 4 from J, leaving 5 bases between them. Per the germline V gene, CDR1 is SGHAT and CDR2 is FQNNGV. The CDR3 region is CASSLVSYEQYF. In DNA, the CDR3 is TGTGCCAGCAGCTTAGTTTCTTACGAGCAGTACTTC.

The chain couples TRBV29-1 to TRBJ2-7; TRBD1 agrees at 7 bases. Trimming cost V 6 bases and J 3 bases; bases outside gene matches: 8. The CDR3 runs to 13 residues. CDR1 is SQVTM and CDR2 is ANQGSEA in the germline V gene. CDR3 in DNA: TGCAGCGTGTCCTCAGGGGACAGCTACGAGCAGTACTTC. The encoded protein is CSVSSGDSYEQYF.

The chain employs TRBV7-9 and TRBJ2-1; perhaps TRBD2 as D (7 bases). The CDR3 spans 16 residues. V gave up 3 bases and J gave up 1 base, with 13 bases separating them. Germline CDR1 reads SEHNR; CDR2 reads FQNEAQ (reference sequence). CDR3 DNA: TGTGCCAGCAGCTTTCGAGGGGGGGGGTCCTACAATGAGCAGTTCTTC. Its protein product is CASSFRGGGSYNEQFF.

This chain links TRBV15 with TRBJ2-7, with D tentatively TRBD2 (5 bases). V was shortened by 2 bases and J by 0 bases, with 8 bases between the two germline ends. The CDR3 consists of 14 residues. CDR1 is LNHNV and CDR2 is YYDKDF in the germline V gene (reference sequence). As DNA, the CDR3 is TGTGCCACCAGCAGACCGGGGTCCTCCTACGAGCAGTACTTC. Its translation: CATSRPGSSYEQYF.

This chain uses TRBV30 with TRBJ1-2; TRBD1 matches 8 bases. The CDR3 is made up of 14 amino acids. Germline assignment: CDR1 GTSNPN and CDR2 SVGIG (reference sequence). V shed 0 bases and J 6 bases; nucleotides not matched to a gene: 6. CDR3 in DNA: TGTGCCTGGAGTGTACAAACAGGGGGGAATGGCTACACCTTC. Translating it yields CAWSVQTGGNGYTF. The whole variable domain, remainder taken from reference TRBV30 and TRBJ1-2, is SQTIHQWPATLVQPVGSPLSLECTVEGTSNPNLYWYRQAAGRGLQLLFYSVGIGQISSEVPQNLSASRPQDRQFILSSKKLLLSDSGFYLCAWSVQTGGNGYTFGSGTRLTVV.

The chain couples TRBV7-6 to TRBJ2-4, with a tentative D call TRBD2 (6 bases). V was trimmed by 2 bases and J by 9 bases, leaving 14 bases between them. CDR1 and CDR2 (germline): SGHVS, FNYEAQ. This CDR3 has 14 amino acids. The CDR3 loop is CASSLLEEGGIQYF. The CDR3 DNA follows: TGTGCCAGCAGCTTACTGGAGGAGGGTGGCATTCAGTACTTC.

This sequence joins TRBV7-9 and TRBJ2-1; TRBD1 agrees at 7 bases. Germline V gene lookup returns CDR1 SEHNR and CDR2 FQNEAQ (reference sequence). The CDR3 sequence is 14 residues long. The trim removed 1 base at V and 6 bases at J, leaving 3 bases unmatched. The CDR3 spells CASSLDRDSNEQFF. The DNA for the CDR3 is TGTGCCAGCAGCTTAGACAGGGACAGCAATGAGCAGTTCTTC.

The rearrangement links TRBV19 to TRBJ2-7, with 11 bases lining up with TRBD2. CDR3 size: 15 residues. The germline V gene has CDR1 LNHDA and CDR2 SQIVND (reference sequence). The V and J ends lost 6 bases and 0 bases, in that order; junction bases with no gene match: 4. CDR3 coding DNA: TGTGCCAGTAGATATAGCGGGAGGGTCTCCTACGAGCAGTACTTC. It translates to CASRYSGRVSYEQYF.

J is TRBJ2-3 and V is TRBV10-3; a possible D gene is TRBD2 (6 bases). Germline CDR1 ENHRY, CDR2 SYGVKD. CDR3 length: 13 amino acids. The V gene lost 3 bases and the J gene lost 7 bases, with 11 bases spanning the gap. The CDR3, as DNA: TGTGCCATCAGTGAAGGGGACTCGAATACGCAGTATTTT. Translating it yields CAISEGDSNTQYF.

This chain links TRBV4-1 with TRBJ2-6; D is ambiguous. CDR1 is MGHRA and CDR2 is YSYEKL in the germline V gene. The CDR3 loop spans 16 amino acids. V lost 3 bases and J 0 bases, leaving 9 bases between the germline ends. The CDR3 loop reads CASSQPQSSGANVLTF. CDR3 nucleotides: TGCGCCAGCAGCCAGCCACAGAGCTCTGGGGCCAACGTCCTGACTTTC.